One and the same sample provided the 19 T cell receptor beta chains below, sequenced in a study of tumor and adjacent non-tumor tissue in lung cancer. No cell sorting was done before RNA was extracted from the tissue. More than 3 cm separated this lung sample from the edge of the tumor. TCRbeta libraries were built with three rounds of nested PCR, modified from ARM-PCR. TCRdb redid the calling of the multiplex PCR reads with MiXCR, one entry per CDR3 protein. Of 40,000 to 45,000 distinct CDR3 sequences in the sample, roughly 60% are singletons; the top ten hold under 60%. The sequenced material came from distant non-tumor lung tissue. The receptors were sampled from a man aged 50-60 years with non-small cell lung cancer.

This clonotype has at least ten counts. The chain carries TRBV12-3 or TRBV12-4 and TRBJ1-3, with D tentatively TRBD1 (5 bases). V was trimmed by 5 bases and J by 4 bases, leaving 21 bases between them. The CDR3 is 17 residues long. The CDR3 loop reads CASSPRGGIGSGNTIYF. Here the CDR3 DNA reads TGTGCCAGCAGTCCCCGGGGGGGGATAGGTTCCGGAAACACCATATATTTT.

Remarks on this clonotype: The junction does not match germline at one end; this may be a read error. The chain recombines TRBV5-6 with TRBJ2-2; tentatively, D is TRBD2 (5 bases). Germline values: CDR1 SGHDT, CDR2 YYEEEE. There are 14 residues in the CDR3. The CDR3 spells CASSLGMNTGELCF. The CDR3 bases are TGTGCCAGCAGCTTAGGCATGAACACCGGGGAGCTGTGTTTT.

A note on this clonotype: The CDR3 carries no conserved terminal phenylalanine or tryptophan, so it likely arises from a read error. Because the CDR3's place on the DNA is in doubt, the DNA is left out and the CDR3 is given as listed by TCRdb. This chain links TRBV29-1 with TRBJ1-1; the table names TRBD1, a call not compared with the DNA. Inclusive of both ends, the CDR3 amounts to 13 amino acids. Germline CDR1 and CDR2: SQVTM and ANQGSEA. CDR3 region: CSASGGVGTEVFS.

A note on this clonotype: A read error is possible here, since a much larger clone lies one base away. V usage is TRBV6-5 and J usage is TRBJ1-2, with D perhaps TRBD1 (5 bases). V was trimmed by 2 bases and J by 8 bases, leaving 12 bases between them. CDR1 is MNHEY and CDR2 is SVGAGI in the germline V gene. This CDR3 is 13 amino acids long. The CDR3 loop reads CASSYTGRDGYTF. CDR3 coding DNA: TGTGCCAGCAGTTACACAGGCAGGGACGGCTACACCTTC.

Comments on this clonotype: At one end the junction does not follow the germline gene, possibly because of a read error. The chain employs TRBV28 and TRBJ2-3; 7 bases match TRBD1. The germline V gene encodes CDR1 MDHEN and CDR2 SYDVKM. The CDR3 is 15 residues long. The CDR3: CASSLWQGVTDTQYF. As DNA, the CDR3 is TGTGCCAGTAGTTTATGGCAGGGGGTCACAGATACGCAGTATTTT.

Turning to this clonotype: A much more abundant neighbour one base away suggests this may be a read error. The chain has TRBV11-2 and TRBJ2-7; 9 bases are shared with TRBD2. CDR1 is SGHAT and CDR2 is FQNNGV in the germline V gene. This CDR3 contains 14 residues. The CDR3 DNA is TGTACCAGCAGCCAAGGACTAGCGAGGTACGAGCAGTACTTC. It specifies CTSSQGLARYEQYF.

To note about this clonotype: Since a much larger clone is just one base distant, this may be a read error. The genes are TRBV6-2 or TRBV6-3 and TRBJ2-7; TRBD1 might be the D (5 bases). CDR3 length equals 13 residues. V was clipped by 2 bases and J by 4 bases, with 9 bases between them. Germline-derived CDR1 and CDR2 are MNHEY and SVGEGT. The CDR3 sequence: CASSYDSFYEQYF. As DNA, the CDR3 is TGTGCCAGCAGTTACGACAGTTTTTACGAGCAGTACTTC.

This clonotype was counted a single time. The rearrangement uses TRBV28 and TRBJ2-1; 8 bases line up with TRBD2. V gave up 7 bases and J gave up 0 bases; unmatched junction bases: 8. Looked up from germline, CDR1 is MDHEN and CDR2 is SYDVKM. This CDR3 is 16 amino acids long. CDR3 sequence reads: CASIGSREASYNEQFF. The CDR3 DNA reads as TGTGCCAGCATCGGCTCGCGGGAGGCCTCCTACAATGAGCAGTTCTTC.

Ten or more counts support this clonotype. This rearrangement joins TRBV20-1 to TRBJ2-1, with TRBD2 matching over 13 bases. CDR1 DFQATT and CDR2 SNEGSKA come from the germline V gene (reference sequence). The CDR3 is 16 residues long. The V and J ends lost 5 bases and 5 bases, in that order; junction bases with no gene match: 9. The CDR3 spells CSAPRRLAGGNNEQFF. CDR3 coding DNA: TGCAGTGCTCCCAGGCGACTAGCGGGAGGAAACAATGAGCAGTTCTTC.

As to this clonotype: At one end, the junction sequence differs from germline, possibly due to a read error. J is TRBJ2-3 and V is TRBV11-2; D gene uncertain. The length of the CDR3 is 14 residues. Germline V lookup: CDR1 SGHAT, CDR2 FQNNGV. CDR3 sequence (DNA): TGTGCCAGCAGCTCCATGTTGCTCACATATACGCAGTATTTT. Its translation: CASSSMLLTYTQYF.

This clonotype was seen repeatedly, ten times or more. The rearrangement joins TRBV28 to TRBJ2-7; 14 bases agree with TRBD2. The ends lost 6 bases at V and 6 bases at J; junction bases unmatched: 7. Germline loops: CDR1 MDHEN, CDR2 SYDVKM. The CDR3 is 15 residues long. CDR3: CASSSGTSGRREQYF. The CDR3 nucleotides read TGTGCCAGCAGCTCCGGGACTAGCGGGAGACGCGAGCAGTACTTC.

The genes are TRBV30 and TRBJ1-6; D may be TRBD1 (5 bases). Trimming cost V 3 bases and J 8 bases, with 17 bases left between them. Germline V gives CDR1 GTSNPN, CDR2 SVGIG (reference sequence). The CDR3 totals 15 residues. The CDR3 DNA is TGTGCCTGGAGCCCTCCCGGCCAGGGACATTCACCCCTCCACTTT. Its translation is CAWSPPGQGHSPLHF.

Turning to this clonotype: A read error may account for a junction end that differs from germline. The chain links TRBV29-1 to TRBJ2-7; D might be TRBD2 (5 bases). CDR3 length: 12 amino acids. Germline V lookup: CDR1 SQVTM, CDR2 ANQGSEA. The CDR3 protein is CSLRGSAYEQYF. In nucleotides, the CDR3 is TGCAGCCTTCGAGGGAGTGCATACGAGCAATACTTC.

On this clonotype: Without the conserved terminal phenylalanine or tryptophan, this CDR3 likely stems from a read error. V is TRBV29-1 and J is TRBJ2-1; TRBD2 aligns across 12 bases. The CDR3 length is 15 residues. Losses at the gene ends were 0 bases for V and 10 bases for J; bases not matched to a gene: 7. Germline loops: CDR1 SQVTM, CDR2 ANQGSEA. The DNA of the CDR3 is TGCAGCGTTGAAGACCTAGCGGGAGGGGGCAACGAGCAGTTCTTA. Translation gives CSVEDLAGGGNEQFL.

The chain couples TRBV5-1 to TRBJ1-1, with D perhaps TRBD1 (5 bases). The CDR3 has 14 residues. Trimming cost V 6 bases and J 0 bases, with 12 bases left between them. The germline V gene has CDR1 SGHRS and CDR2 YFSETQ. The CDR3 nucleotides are TGCGCCAGCAATGGGGGGTCGTTGAACACTGAAGCTTTCTTT. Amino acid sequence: CASNGGSLNTEAFF.

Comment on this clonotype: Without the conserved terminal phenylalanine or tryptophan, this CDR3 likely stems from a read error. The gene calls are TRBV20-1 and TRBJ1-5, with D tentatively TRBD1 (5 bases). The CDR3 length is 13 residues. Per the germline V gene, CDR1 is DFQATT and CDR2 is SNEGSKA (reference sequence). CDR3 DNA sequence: TGCAGTGCTGGGACGGGGAGCAATCAGTCCCAGCATTCT. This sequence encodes CSAGTGSNQSQHS.

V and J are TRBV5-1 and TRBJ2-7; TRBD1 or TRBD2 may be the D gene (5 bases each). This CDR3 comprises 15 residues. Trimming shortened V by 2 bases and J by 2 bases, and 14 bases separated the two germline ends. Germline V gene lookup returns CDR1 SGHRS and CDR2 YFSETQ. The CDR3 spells CASSFGTSGPYEQYF. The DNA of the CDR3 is TGCGCCAGCAGCTTCGGGACCAGTGGACCCTACGAGCAGTACTTC.

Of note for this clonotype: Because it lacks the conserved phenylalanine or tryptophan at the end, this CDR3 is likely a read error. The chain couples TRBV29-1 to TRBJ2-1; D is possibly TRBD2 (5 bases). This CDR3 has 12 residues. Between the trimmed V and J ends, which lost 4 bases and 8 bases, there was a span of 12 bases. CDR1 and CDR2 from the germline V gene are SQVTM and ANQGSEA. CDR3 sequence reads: CSVGSMGDEQFL. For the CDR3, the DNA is TGCAGCGTTGGGTCTATGGGAGATGAGCAGTTCTTA.

In DNA, the CDR3 is TGTGCCAGCAGTGAATTGGGACTAGGGGGTTTTAATGAGCAGTTCTTC. Protein: CASSELGLGGFNEQFF. V usage is TRBV6-1 and J usage is TRBJ2-1, with 8 bases that match TRBD2. The length of the CDR3 is 16 residues. Unmatched junction bases numbered 10, after V lost 2 bases and J lost 7 bases. CDR1 and CDR2 from the germline V gene are MNHNS and SASEGT.